This record concerns one TCR beta chain sequence. Its antigen remains unidentified. No base-level quality is on record; no much larger clone is a single base apart. This entry is derived from a study of blood T cell repertoires in COVID-19 (dated by TCRdb to about 2020). Regarding the research as a whole: Collaborator samples came from the United States, Italy and Spain and covered acute and convalescent phases of COVID-19. The samples were drawn from two sources: the first 160 participants of the ongoing ImmuneRACE study, and 950 to 1,500 subjects contributed by 6 global collaborators. Deeply sampled blood TCRbeta repertoires from subjects exposed to, actively infected with, or recovered from COVID-19 were included in the dataset. The prospective study material was composed of cDNA or gDNA derived from T cells, B-cell-depleted T cells, or PBMCs. Nearly every sample came with metadata listing a de-identified subject ID, COVID-19 status, age in years and sex. Where available, HLA class I and class II types were obtained from metadata supplied by the sample provider rather than from assay-based typing. A freely available public database, intended as a resource for researchers studying the immune response to SARS-CoV-2, is where the repertoires were released. The investigation overall reported the following: The amount of clinical and demographic metadata varied by source and participant and was provided uncurated.

The immunoSEQ Assay, a bias-controlled multiplex PCR, was used to amplify TCRbeta CDR3 regions from genomic DNA. The study's processing was this. Within the assay, amplification of reference gene primers was used to estimate how many nucleated cells each sample contained. To quantify the absolute abundance of each unique TCRbeta CDR3 rearrangement, sequence reads were collapsed and filtered. For each sample, productive Simpson clonality was calculated as the square root of Simpson's diversity index over productive rearrangements. Here the immuneACCESS table is served through TCRdb, limited to in-frame sequences with V and J called. Missing clones are a known gap in these copies; in checked studies unresolved V genes cover under half, and the rest lacks a known reason. V and J calls plus clone size are reproduced from that table; the DNA served to infer D and trimming. This sample has about 140,000 clones in its table, and roughly 85% of those were observed once. Roughly 2.9% of the sample is in the top ten clones.

Taken from the germline V gene, the CDR1 and CDR2 loops are MDHEN and SYDVKM. From its cysteine to its phenylalanine, the CDR3 spans 13 amino acids. Here the CDR3 DNA is all that survives: 39 bases in frame from base 1. Here V drops 7 bases and J drops 6 bases, and the junction holds 9 bases not matched to any gene. Whole blood was collected in K2EDTA tubes by collaborating institutions according to the institutions' own protocols. For TCRbeta analysis, collaborator samples were shipped as frozen whole blood, as isolated PBMCs, or as DNA extracted from either sample type. This TCR came from a man aged 50-60 years with acute or convalescent COVID-19. The V and J segments used are TRBV28 and TRBJ2-7; a stretch of 7 junction bases matches TRBD1. Sample: peripheral blood. CDR3 sequence: CASIRTGDGEQYF. Read as DNA, the sequence is TGTGCCAGCATTCGAACAGGGGACGGCGAGCAGTACTTC.